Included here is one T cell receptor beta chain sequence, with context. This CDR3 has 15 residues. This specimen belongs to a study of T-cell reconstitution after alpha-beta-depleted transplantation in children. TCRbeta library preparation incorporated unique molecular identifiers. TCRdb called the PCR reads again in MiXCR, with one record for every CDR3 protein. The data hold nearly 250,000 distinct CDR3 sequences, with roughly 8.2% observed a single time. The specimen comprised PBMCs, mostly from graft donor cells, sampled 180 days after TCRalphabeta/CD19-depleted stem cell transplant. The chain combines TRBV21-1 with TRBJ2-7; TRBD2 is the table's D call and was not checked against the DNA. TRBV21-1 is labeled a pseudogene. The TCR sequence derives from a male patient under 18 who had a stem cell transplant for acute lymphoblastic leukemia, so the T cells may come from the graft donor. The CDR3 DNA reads TGTGCCAGCAGCGAACTAGCGGGATTTTGCTACGAGCAGTACTTC. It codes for CASSELAGFCYEQYF.